The sequence of this TCR beta chain was determined in a study of OX40 agonist ivuxolimab in advanced cancers. Some clones are missing from TCRdb's copy, which holds only in-frame ones; the method was immunoSEQ multiplex PCR. The top ten clones hold approximately 1.1% of a sample with about 65,000 clones, around 90% of them seen once. From germline, CDR1 is SNHLY and CDR2 FYNNEI. With 5 bases removed from V and 8 bases from J, the gap between germline ends came to 10 bases. The CDR3 is made up of 13 amino acids. The specimen was CD4+ or CD8+ T cells sorted from blood, collected in a trial of the OX40 agonist ivuxolimab. The clonotype was recovered from an adult with an advanced solid tumor such as melanoma, head and neck, liver or kidney cancer. The V call is TRBV2, the J call TRBJ1-6; no clear D gene. CDR3 DNA: TGTGCCAGCAGTATCACAGCTCATTCACCCCTCCACTTT. Protein: CASSITAHSPLHF.